One sample yielded the 24 T cell receptor beta chains listed below, sequenced in a study of tumor-infiltrating lymphocytes in primary liver carcinoma. Synthesis of TCR beta cDNA was carried out from 450 to 650 ng total RNA with a constant-region primer. ARM-PCR, slightly modified, supplied the TCR beta libraries through three nested multiplex PCR rounds. With TRBV1-TRBV30 forward primers and a C-beta reverse primer, the first two PCR rounds were run for approximately 9 cycles each. TCRdb passed the multiplex PCR reads through MiXCR, listing each CDR3 protein once. The table lists 95,000 to 150,000 distinct CDR3 sequences, roughly 69% of them singletons. Each 20-30 mg portion of unsorted bulk tissue served as the source for co-extraction of RNA and DNA. What was sequenced was liver tumor tissue from sampling region 1. The subset was: tumor region T1, superior pole. These receptor sequences come from a woman aged 55-75 years with primary liver carcinoma and hepatitis B virus infection.

As regards this clonotype: With a much larger clone just one base away, this may be a read error. This chain uses TRBV12-5 with TRBJ2-1; D possibly corresponds to TRBD2 (5 bases). Per germline, CDR1 LGHNT and CDR2 FRNRAP. The CDR3 has 18 residues. V was pared by 4 bases and J by 10 bases, with 29 bases between. The CDR3 DNA reads as TGTGCTAGTGGTTCTAGATGGTTATTCGGGGAGTATGTGGGAGAGCAGTTCTTC. Its protein is CASGSRWLFGEYVGEQFF.

This clonotype rates as medium-sized. The V call is TRBV5-6, the J call TRBJ2-3; possible D gene TRBD2, 6 bases. The germline V and J ends were trimmed by 4 bases and 3 bases, with 12 bases remaining between them. The CDR3 consists of 14 residues. Germline V lookup: CDR1 SGHDT, CDR2 YYEEEE. The CDR3 region has the DNA TGTGCCAGCAGCCGGAGGGCGATTACAGATACGCAGTATTTT. It yields the protein CASSRRAITDTQYF.

The CDR3 loop is CASSPTGGAEQETQYF. CDR3 in DNA: TGTGCCAGCAGCCCGACGGGGGGCGCGGAACAAGAGACCCAGTACTTC. The rearrangement links TRBV14 to TRBJ2-5; TRBD2 is a possible D gene (7 bases). Trimming pared 4 bases from V and 2 bases from J, leaving 17 bases between. Germline V CDR1 and CDR2: SGHDN, FVKESK. This CDR3 region has 16 residues.

Note on this clonotype: A junction end diverges from the germline sequence, so it may reflect a read error. The chain employs TRBV18 and TRBJ1-2; a possible D gene is TRBD1 (6 bases). This CDR3 is 13 amino acids long. Germline V gene sequence: CDR1 KGHSH, CDR2 LQKENI. Here the CDR3 reads CANSIKRGDGYAF. In nucleotides, the CDR3 is TGTGCCAACTCAATCAAAAGGGGGGACGGCTACGCCTTC.

Notes on this clonotype: This may be a read error: a much more frequent sequence differs by one nucleotide. This rearrangement joins TRBV9 to TRBJ2-3, with D possibly being TRBD2 (6 bases). The CDR3 covers 14 residues. CDR1 and CDR2 (germline): SGDLS, YYNGEE. The CDR3 spells CPSSVRGLGDTQYF. Written as DNA, the CDR3 is TGTCCCAGCAGCGTTCGGGGGTTGGGAGATACGCAGTATTTT.

About this clonotype: This may stem from a read error, because a much larger clone lies one nucleotide away. The chain uses TRBV28 and TRBJ2-4; 10 nucleotides agree with TRBD1. This CDR3 comprises 14 residues. The V gene end was trimmed by 6 bases and the J gene end by 8 bases; junction bases not matched to a gene: 7. The germline V gene encodes CDR1 MDHEN and CDR2 SYDVKM. CDR3 coding DNA: TGTGCCAGCAGCTGGGGACAGGGGATAGACATTCAGTACTTC. Amino acids: CASSWGQGIDIQYF. Full variable domain (missing parts from reference TRBV28 and TRBJ2-4): DVKVTQSSRYLVKRTGEKVFLECVQDMDHENMFWYRQDPGLGLRLIYFSYDVKMKEKGDIPEGYSVSREKKERFSLILESASTNQTSMYLCASSWGQGIDIQYFGAGTRLSVL.

To note about this clonotype: An end of the junction does not agree with germline; a read error may underlie this. The chain recombines TRBV2 with TRBJ2-3; no firm D call. There are 14 residues in the CDR3. Per the germline V gene, CDR1 is SNHLY and CDR2 is FYNNEI. The CDR3 bases are TGTGCCAGCGTTGGAGCGTGGACCCCAGATACGCAGTGTTTT. It specifies CASVGAWTPDTQCF.

In its sample, this clonotype was seen many times. V usage is TRBV6-5 and J usage is TRBJ2-3; D might be TRBD1 (6 bases). Trimming stripped 6 bases from V and 1 base from J, with 14 bases between. The germline gives CDR1 MNHEY, CDR2 SVGAGI. This CDR3 is 15 amino acids long. The CDR3 nucleotides are TGTGCCAGCAGCAAACAGGGTTGGGGCACAGATACGCAGTATTTT. Encoded protein: CASSKQGWGTDTQYF.

Notes on this clonotype: One end of the junction is discordant with germline, which a read error may explain. The chain joins TRBV11-2 to TRBJ2-3, with D tentatively TRBD1 (6 bases). Germline CDR1 and CDR2: SGHAT and FQNNGV. The CDR3 spans 15 residues. The CDR3 DNA reads TGTGCCAGCATGCCGACAGGATCGTCGATAGATACGCAGTGTTTT. Protein sequence: CASMPTGSSIDTQCF.

Points on this clonotype: One junction end does not reproduce the germline sequence, and a read error may be involved. V gene TRBV19 combines with J gene TRBJ2-3; tentatively, D is TRBD1 or TRBD2 (6 bases each). CDR1 is LNHDA, CDR2 SQIVND, per germline (reference sequence). This CDR3 region has 15 residues. This chain's CDR3 is CASSEGGGGADTQYF. CDR3 DNA sequence: TGTGCCAGTAGTGAGGGGGGCGGCGGCGCAGATACACAGTATTTT.

This clonotype was counted a single time. The junction and the germline gene differ at one end; a read error may be behind it. The chain joins TRBV11-2 to TRBJ2-1; D gene unclear. CDR3 size: 14 residues. Germline lookup yields CDR1 SGHAT and CDR2 FQNNGV. For the CDR3, the DNA is TGTGCCAGCAGCTTAGTTAGTGGGAACAATGAGCAGCTCTTC. This gives the protein CASSLVSGNNEQLF.

As concerns this clonotype: Compared with germline, one end of the junction differs, possibly owing to a read error. The gene calls are TRBV11-2 and TRBJ2-1, with D perhaps being TRBD1 or TRBD2 (5 bases each). Germline CDR1 is SGHAT and CDR2 is FQNNGV. The CDR3 length is 15 residues. The DNA for the CDR3 is TGTGCCAGCAGCCTTAACGGGACCTCCTACAATGAGCAGTTTTTC. This translates into CASSLNGTSYNEQFF.

The chain recombines TRBV10-2 with TRBJ2-2, with 8 bases aligning to TRBD2. Germline values: CDR1 WSHSY, CDR2 SAAADI. V was pared by 11 bases and J by 5 bases, with 16 bases of the junction left unmatched. The CDR3 contains 16 residues. The CDR3 DNA sequence: TGCGCCGGTAGCGAGGGTTCCAGCGGGAGAACCGGGGAGCTGTTTTTT. Translation gives CAGSEGSSGRTGELFF.

Remarks on this clonotype: This may come from a read error, since a much larger clone is one base off. The chain carries TRBV6-6 and TRBJ2-2; D call uncertain. The CDR3 length is 17 residues. Trimming left V 6 bases short and J 0 bases short, with 17 bases between. The germline V gene encodes CDR1 MNHNY and CDR2 SVGAGI (reference sequence). The CDR3 reads CASRDLVGSSNTGELFF. In DNA form, the CDR3 reads TGTGCCAGCAGAGACTTAGTGGGGTCTTCGAACACCGGGGAGCTGTTTTTT.

Concerning this clonotype itself: This CDR3 is missing its conserved last phenylalanine or tryptophan, likely due to a read error. The rearrangement links TRBV11-2 to TRBJ2-3; the match to TRBD2 covers 11 bases. The V gene's germline CDR1 is SGHAT and CDR2 FQNNGV. This CDR3 has 15 amino acids. The CDR3 DNA follows: TGTGCCAGCAGCCCTGGACTAGCGGGCCCGGATACTCAGTATTCT. Translating gives CASSPGLAGPDTQYS.

This clonotype was seen many times. This chain uses TRBV6-6 with TRBJ2-5, with 8 bases lining up with TRBD2. The V and J ends lost 10 bases and 0 bases, in that order; junction bases with no gene match: 13. CDR3 size: 16 residues. Germline V gene data show CDR1 as MNHNY and CDR2 as SVGAGI (reference sequence). The CDR3 DNA reads as TGTGCCACCCGTGGCGGGAGGAGAGGTTACCAAGAGACCCAGTACTTC. Residues: CATRGGRRGYQETQYF.

This clonotype was detected only a few times. The CDR3 coding sequence is TGTGCCTGGAGTGTAGTGGGAAGGGCCACTGAGCAGTTCTTC. Protein: CAWSVVGRATEQFF. This chain connects TRBV30 to TRBJ2-1; D remains unclear. The germline gives CDR1 GTSNPN, CDR2 SVGIG (reference sequence). This CDR3 has 14 residues. Trimming pared 0 bases from V and 9 bases from J, leaving 15 bases between.

As for this clonotype: One junction end disagrees with the germline gene, perhaps due to a read error. The chain couples TRBV28 to TRBJ2-7; D perhaps matches TRBD1 (6 bases). The CDR3 covers 14 residues. Germline V lookup: CDR1 MDHEN, CDR2 SYDVKM. The CDR3: CASGASDRAYGQYF. The CDR3 DNA is TGTGCCAGCGGGGCCTCGGACAGAGCCTACGGGCAGTACTTC.

A remark on this clonotype: A much larger clone is a single base away; this may be a read error. The rearrangement joins TRBV5-1 to TRBJ2-3, with 7 bases matching TRBD2. Germline CDR1 is SGHRS and CDR2 is YFSETQ. The V segment lost 3 bases and the J segment 4 bases; nucleotides outside the gene matches: 11. The CDR3 runs to 16 residues. The CDR3 bases are TGCGCCAGCAGCTCGTTGGCGGGAGCCGTCCCAGATACGCAGTATTTT. Amino acids: CASSSLAGAVPDTQYF. Based on the CDR3 plus reference TRBV5-1 and TRBJ2-3, the full variable domain is KAGVTQTPRYLIKTRGQQVTLSCSPISGHRSVSWYQQTPGQGLQFLFEYFSETQRNKGNFPGRFSGRQFSNSRSEMNVSTLELGDSALYLCASSSLAGAVPDTQYFGPGTRLTVL.

With regard to this clonotype: A much larger clone differs by one base, so this may be a read error. The conserved final phenylalanine or tryptophan is absent from the CDR3, which likely points to a read error. The chain recombines TRBV14 with TRBJ2-7; D gene unclear. The CDR3 contains 12 residues. Germline CDR1 and CDR2: SGHDN and FVKESK. The V and J ends lost 4 bases and 3 bases respectively, with 7 bases between them. Here the CDR3 DNA reads TGTGCCAGCAGCCCAGCCAACTACGAGCAGTACCTC. This encodes CASSPANYEQYL.

Details on this clonotype: In this CDR3 the conserved last residue, phenylalanine or tryptophan, is missing, so a read error is likely. Because the CDR3's place on the DNA is in doubt, the DNA is left out and the CDR3 is given as listed by TCRdb. The V and J genes are TRBV4-1 and TRBJ1-1. The germline CDR1 and CDR2 sequences are MGHRA and YSYEKL. The CDR3 adds up to 15 amino acids, both ends counted. This CDR3 reads CASSQSPEVDTEAFL.

Comments on this clonotype: The CDR3 carries no conserved terminal phenylalanine or tryptophan, so it likely arises from a read error. V gene TRBV29-1 combines with J gene TRBJ1-2, with D hard to call. V was shortened by 7 bases and J by 7 bases, with 16 bases between the two germline ends. The germline gives CDR1 SQVTM, CDR2 ANQGSEA. The CDR3 totals 12 residues. CDR3 in amino acids: CSAQLRYCGYTL. The CDR3 bases are TGCAGCGCTCAGCTGCGCTACTGTGGCTACACCCTC.

In regard to this clonotype: A much larger clone is a single base away; this may be a read error. The chain has TRBV6-5 and TRBJ1-5; TRBD1 is a possible D gene (5 bases). Looked up from germline, CDR1 is MNHEY and CDR2 is SVGAGI. The CDR3 consists of 14 residues. The CDR3 DNA follows: TGTGTCAGCAGTAGGCGGGGAGGGGTTCAGCCCCAGCATTTT. Translated, it gives CVSSRRGGVQPQHF.

The table lists this clonotype with a count of one. The chain links TRBV11-3 to TRBJ2-2; no definite D call. V gave up 7 bases and J gave up 6 bases, with 12 bases separating them. Germline V gene data show CDR1 as SGHNT and CDR2 as YENEEA. The CDR3 extends over 13 amino acids. The CDR3 is CASNTLGSGELFF. The CDR3 DNA follows: TGTGCCAGCAACACCCTGGGTTCCGGGGAGCTGTTTTTT. Looking up the rest from reference TRBV11-3 and TRBJ2-2 gives the full variable domain: EAGVVQSPRYKIIEKKQPVAFWCNPISGHNTLYWYLQNLGQGPELLIRYENEEAVDDSQLPKDRFSAERLKGVDSTLKIQPAELGDSAVYLCASNTLGSGELFFGEGSRLTVL.